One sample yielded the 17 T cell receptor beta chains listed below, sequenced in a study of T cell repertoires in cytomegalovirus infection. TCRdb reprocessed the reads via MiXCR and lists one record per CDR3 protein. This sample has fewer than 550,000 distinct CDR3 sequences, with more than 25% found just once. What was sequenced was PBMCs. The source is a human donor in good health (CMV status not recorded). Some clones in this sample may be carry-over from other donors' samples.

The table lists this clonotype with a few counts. CDR3 loop: CASSQGQGRTNYGYTF. As DNA, the CDR3 is TGCGCCAGCAGCCAAGGTCAGGGGAGAACTAACTATGGCTACACCTTC. V and J are TRBV4-1 and TRBJ1-2; D possibly corresponds to TRBD1 (6 bases). The ends were cut back, 1 base at V and 0 bases at J, with 12 bases in the middle. The CDR3 consists of 16 residues. Germline V gene sequence: CDR1 MGHRA, CDR2 YSYEKL.

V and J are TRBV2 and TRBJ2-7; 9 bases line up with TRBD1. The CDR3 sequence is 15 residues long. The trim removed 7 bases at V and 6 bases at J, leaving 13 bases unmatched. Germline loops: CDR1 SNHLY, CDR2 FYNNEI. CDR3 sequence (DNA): TGTGCCAGCACCGAAAGCGGGACAGGGAGGTCCGAGCAGTACTTC. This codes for CASTESGTGRSEQYF.

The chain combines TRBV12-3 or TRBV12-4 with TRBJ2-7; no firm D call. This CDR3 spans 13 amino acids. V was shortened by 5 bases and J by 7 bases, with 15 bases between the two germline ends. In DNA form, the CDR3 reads TGTGCCAGCAGTCCCGGACCGCTTTTGGAGCAGTACGTC. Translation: CASSPGPLLEQYV.

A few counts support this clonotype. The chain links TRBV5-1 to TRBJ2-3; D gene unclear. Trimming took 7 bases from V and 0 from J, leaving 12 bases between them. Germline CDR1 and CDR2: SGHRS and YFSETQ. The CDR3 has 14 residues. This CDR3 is CASGDGPSTDTQYF. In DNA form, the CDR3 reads TGCGCCAGCGGAGACGGACCTAGCACAGATACGCAGTATTTT.

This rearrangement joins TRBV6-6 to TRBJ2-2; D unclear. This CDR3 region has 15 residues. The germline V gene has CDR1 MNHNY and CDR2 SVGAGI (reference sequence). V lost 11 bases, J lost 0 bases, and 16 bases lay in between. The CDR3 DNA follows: TGTGCCGCTTCCGGGTTGGGGTCGAACACCGGGGAGCTGTTTTTT. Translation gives CAASGLGSNTGELFF.

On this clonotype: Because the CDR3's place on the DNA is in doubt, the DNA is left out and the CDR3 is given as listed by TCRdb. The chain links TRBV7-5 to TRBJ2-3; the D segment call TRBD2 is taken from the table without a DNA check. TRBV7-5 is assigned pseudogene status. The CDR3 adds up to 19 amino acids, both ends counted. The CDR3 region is CISVSEARGGERGGNTQYF.

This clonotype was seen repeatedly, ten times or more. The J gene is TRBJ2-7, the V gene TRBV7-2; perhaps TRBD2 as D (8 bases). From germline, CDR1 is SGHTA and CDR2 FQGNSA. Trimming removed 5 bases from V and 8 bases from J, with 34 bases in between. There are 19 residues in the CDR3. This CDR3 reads CASSAERQGPGTRHWKQYF. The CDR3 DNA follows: TGTGCCAGCAGCGCCGAACGACAGGGCCCGGGGACTAGGCACTGGAAGCAGTACTTC.

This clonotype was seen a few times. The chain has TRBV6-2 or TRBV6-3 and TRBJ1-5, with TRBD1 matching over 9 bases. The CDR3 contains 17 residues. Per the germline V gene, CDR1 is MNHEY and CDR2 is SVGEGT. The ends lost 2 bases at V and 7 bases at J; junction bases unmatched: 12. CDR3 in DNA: TGTGCCAGCAGTTACAAAAACGGACAGGGGCCAAGACAGCCCCAGCATTTT. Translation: CASSYKNGQGPRQPQHF.

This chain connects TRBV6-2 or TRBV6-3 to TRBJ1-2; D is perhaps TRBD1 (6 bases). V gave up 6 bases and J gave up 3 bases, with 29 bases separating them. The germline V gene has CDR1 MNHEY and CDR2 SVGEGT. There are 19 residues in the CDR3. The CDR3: CASSRATIVNRDTHYGYTF. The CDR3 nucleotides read TGTGCCAGCAGCCGCGCCACCATAGTAAACCGGGACACTCACTATGGCTACACCTTC.

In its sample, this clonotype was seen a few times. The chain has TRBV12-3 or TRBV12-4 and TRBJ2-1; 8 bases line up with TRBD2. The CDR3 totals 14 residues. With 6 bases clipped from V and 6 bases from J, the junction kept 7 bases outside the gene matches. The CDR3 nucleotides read TGTGCCAGCAGGGGGGGACTAGTTTTCAATGAGCAGTTCTTC. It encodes CASRGGLVFNEQFF.

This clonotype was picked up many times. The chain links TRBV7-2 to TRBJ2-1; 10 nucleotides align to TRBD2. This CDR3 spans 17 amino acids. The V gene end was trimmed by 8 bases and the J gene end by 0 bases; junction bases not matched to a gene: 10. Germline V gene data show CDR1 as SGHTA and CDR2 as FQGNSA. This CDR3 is CASGNIGLADSYNEQFF. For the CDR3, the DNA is TGTGCCAGCGGGAATATCGGACTAGCGGACTCCTACAATGAGCAGTTCTTC.

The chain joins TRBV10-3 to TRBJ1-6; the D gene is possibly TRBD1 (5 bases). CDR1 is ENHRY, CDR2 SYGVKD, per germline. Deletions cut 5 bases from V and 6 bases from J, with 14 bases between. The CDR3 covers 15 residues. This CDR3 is CAISPAGSTNSPLHF. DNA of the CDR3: TGTGCCATCAGTCCAGCAGGGAGCACTAATTCACCCCTCCACTTT.

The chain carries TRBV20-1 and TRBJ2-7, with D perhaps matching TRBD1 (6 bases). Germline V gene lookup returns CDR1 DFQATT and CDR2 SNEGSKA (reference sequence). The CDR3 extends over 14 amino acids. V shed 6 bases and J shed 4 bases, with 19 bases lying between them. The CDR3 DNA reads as TGCAGTGCCCGACAGGCACCAGTAGAGTACGAGCAGTACTTC. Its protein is CSARQAPVEYEQYF.

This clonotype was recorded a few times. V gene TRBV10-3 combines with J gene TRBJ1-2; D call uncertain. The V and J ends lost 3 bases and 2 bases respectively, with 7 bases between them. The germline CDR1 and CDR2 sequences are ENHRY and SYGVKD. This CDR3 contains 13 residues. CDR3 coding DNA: TGTGCCATCAGTGAATTAGTAAACTATGGCTACACCTTC. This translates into CAISELVNYGYTF.

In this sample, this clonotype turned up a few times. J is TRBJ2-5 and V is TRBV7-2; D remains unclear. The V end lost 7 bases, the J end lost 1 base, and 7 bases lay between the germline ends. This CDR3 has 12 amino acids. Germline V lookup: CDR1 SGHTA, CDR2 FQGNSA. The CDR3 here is CASTQFQETQYF. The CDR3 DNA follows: TGTGCCAGCACCCAGTTCCAAGAGACCCAGTACTTC.

As DNA, the CDR3 is TGTGCCAGCAGTTACGACCTACGGGAGGTCCTGACAGATACGCAGTATTTT. This codes for CASSYDLREVLTDTQYF. The chain carries TRBV6-2 or TRBV6-3 and TRBJ2-3; 7 bases agree with TRBD2. This CDR3 comprises 17 residues. CDR1 is MNHEY and CDR2 is SVGEGT in the germline V gene. After removal of 2 bases from V and 3 bases from J, the junction contained 11 bases not matched to a gene.

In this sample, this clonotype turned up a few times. The CDR3 sequence: CASSQDLRGTGELFF. The CDR3 DNA reads TGCGCCAGCAGCCAAGATCTTCGGGGGACCGGGGAGCTGTTTTTT. The chain couples TRBV4-1 to TRBJ2-2, with a possible D match to TRBD2 (6 bases). The germline V and J ends were trimmed by 0 bases and 5 bases, with 10 bases remaining between them. CDR3 length: 15 amino acids. The V gene's germline CDR1 is MGHRA and CDR2 YSYEKL.